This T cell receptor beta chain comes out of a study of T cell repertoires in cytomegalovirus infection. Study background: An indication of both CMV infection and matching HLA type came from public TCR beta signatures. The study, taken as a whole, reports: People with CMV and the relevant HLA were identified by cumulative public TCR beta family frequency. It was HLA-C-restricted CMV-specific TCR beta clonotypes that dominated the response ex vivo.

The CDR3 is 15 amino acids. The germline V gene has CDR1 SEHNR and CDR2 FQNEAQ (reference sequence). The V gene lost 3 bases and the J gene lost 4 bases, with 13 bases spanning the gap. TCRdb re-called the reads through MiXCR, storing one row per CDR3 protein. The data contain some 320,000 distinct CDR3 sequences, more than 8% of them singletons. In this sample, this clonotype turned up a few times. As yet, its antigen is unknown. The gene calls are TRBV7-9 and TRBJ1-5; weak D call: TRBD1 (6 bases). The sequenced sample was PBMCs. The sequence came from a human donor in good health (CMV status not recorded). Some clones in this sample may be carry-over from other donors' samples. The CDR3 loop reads CASSLGAGVNQPQHF. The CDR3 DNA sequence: TGTGCCAGCAGCTTGGGGGCAGGGGTGAATCAGCCCCAGCATTTT.